This T cell receptor (beta chain) is drawn from a study of T cell repertoires in cytomegalovirus infection. Across the whole study: CMV epitopes that were recently identified and HLA-C-restricted were used alongside well-studied HLA-B-restricted ones. Public TCR beta signatures provided an indication of both CMV infection and a matching HLA type.

With respect to this clonotype: Its antigen is undetermined.

Whole-study results and caveats: It was HLA-C-restricted CMV-specific TCR beta clonotypes that dominated the response ex vivo. Public TCR beta family frequency separated CMV-and-HLA carriers, including in an independent cohort.

Germline V gives CDR1 LNHNV, CDR2 YYDKDF (reference sequence). Trimming pared 0 bases from V and 6 bases from J, leaving 9 bases between. There are 14 residues in the CDR3. Each CDR3 protein is one row after TCRdb ran MiXCR on the reads. The sample has around 770,000 distinct CDR3 sequences, just under 30% seen once; the top ten hold around 13%. This TCR came from a human donor in good health (CMV status not recorded). Some clones in this sample may be carry-over from other donors' samples. Here the sequenced sample was cultured CD8+ T cells from PBMCs, taken from culture after CMV antigen stimulation. This sequence joins TRBV15 and TRBJ1-5; D not certain. The CDR3 is CATSRDRAPQPQHF. The CDR3 region has the DNA TGTGCCACCAGCAGAGATCGGGCACCTCAGCCCCAGCATTTT.